The present entry profiles one T cell receptor (beta chain) with its context. Its antigen is still unknown. TCRdb fed the 5' RACE reads into MiXCR, producing one record per CDR3 protein. The sample consists of about 540,000 distinct CDR3 sequences, 10% to 15% of them appearing once. The data belong to a study of CD8 T cells in ankylosing spondylitis. Study observations and caveats: Disease-associated clones were reportedly significantly overrepresented in matched ankylosing spondylitis synovial fluid. Among TCR beta sequences, a motif of eight highly homologous variants appeared characteristic of ankylosing spondylitis blood. A subset of motif variants has previously been described in the synovial fluid and blood of reactive arthritis.

The clonotype comes from a male donor with ankylosing spondylitis. Sequencing used blood, either unsorted or a sorted T cell fraction (not recorded which).

The CDR3 DNA sequence: TGCAGTGCTAGAGTTCGAGAAGCGAGCTCCTACAATGAGCAGTTCTTC. It specifies CSARVREASSYNEQFF. The V call is TRBV20-1, the J call TRBJ2-1; D call uncertain. CDR1 and CDR2 (germline): DFQATT, SNEGSKA (reference sequence). This CDR3 comprises 16 residues. Deletions cut 1 base from V and 0 bases from J, with 13 bases between.